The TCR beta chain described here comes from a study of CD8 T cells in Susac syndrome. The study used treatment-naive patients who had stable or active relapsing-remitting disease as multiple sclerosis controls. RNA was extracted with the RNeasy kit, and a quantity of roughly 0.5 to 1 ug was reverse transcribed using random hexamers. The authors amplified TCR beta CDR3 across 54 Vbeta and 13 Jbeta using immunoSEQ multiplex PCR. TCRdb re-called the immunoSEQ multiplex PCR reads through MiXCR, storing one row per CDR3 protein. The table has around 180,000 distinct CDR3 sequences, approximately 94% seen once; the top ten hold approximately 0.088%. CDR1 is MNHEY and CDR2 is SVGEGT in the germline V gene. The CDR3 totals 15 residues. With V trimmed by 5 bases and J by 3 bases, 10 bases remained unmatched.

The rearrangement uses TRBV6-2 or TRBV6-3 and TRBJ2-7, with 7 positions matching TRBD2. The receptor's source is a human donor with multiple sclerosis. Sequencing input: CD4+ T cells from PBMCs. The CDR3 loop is CASSLPGLPSYEQYF. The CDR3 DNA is TGTGCCAGCAGTCTTCCGGGACTACCAAGCTACGAGCAGTACTTC.